This paragraph reports one T cell receptor beta chain. The CDR3 length is 15 residues. The germline V gene encodes CDR1 SGDLS and CDR2 YYNGEE. Deletions cut 4 bases from V and 8 bases from J, with 16 bases between. The sample originates from a study of T-cell memory formation after mild COVID-19. TCRalpha and TCRbeta libraries used 5'RACE with constant-segment primers and UMIs. Using its own MiXCR run on the 5' RACE reads, TCRdb lists one record per CDR3 protein. The table includes about 100,000 distinct CDR3 sequences, about an eighth detected once. What was sequenced was PBMCs or a T cell subset sorted from them (not recorded which). This sequence joins TRBV9 and TRBJ1-6; D is uncertain. This receptor was identified in a man aged 18-30 years who had mild COVID-19 (a few samples of this study predate the infection). Cell type and time point are not known. This CDR3 is CASSPDGVSHSPLHF. For the CDR3, the DNA is TGTGCCAGCAGCCCTGACGGTGTATCTCATTCACCCCTCCACTTT.